This T cell receptor beta chain comes out of a study of response to subunit inactivated influenza vaccine. Study observations and caveats: It was suggested by the authors that few new T cells are recruited by each seasonal influenza vaccination.

In its sample, this clonotype was seen a few times. Its cognate antigen is unknown. TCRdb itself ran the RT-PCR reads through MiXCR, one entry per CDR3 protein. The sample lists 150,000 to 200,000 distinct CDR3 sequences, approximately 12% occurring once. The CDR3 loop spans 17 amino acids. Trimming cost V 4 bases and J 1 base; bases outside gene matches: 9. This same sample was also taken into another study, of T cells expressing NK-cell markers. From that report: In generating TCR beta cDNA, 5'RACE template switching with UMIs was used. Sorted T-cell subsets CD3+CD56+NKG2C+, CD3+CD56+NKG2C- and CD3+CD56-NKG2C+ were TCR beta-sequenced. Of the CD8+ T cell pool in five or six donors, roughly 1.0-7.0% was accounted for by dominant NKG2C+ clonotypes. Once again these clonotypes came out on top in the CD3+CD56-NKG2C+ fraction of several donors.

The receptor was isolated from a man in his forties or fifties who received an inactivated influenza vaccine. The sequenced sample was CD8+ T cells sorted from PBMCs, obtained 11 to 12 days after vaccination. The rearrangement joins TRBV12-3 or TRBV12-4 to TRBJ2-3; 9 bases align to TRBD1. Here the CDR3 DNA reads TGTGCCAGCAGTTCTCCGCCCTGGACAGGGGGCACAGATACGCAGTATTTT. Translated: CASSSPPWTGGTDTQYF.